A single T cell receptor beta chain is shown here with its context. None of the included patients had other autoimmune diseases, uncontrolled infections, pregnancy or lactation, as these led to exclusion. The TCR beta CDR3 regions underwent amplification from RNA transcripts. Scientists carried out first-round RT-PCR using HTBI primers and then a second-round multiplex PCR. From the multiplex PCR reads, TCRdb called clonotypes with MiXCR, one entry per CDR3 protein. The sample shows 150,000 or so distinct CDR3 sequences, 35% to 50% of them seen only once. The data derive from a study of Graves' ophthalmopathy and Graves' hyperthyroidism. V dropped 6 bases and J dropped 5 bases, with 13 bases sitting between them. Germline V lookup: CDR1 MNHEY, CDR2 SVGEGT. The CDR3 loop spans 13 amino acids.

Sequences were obtained from peripheral blood. The chain links TRBV6-2 or TRBV6-3 to TRBJ1-1, with D unresolved. This clonotype originated in a young man with Graves' ophthalmopathy. The CDR3 reads CASRVQRGTEAFF. The CDR3 DNA follows: TGTGCCAGCAGGGTCCAGAGAGGGACTGAAGCTTTCTTT.